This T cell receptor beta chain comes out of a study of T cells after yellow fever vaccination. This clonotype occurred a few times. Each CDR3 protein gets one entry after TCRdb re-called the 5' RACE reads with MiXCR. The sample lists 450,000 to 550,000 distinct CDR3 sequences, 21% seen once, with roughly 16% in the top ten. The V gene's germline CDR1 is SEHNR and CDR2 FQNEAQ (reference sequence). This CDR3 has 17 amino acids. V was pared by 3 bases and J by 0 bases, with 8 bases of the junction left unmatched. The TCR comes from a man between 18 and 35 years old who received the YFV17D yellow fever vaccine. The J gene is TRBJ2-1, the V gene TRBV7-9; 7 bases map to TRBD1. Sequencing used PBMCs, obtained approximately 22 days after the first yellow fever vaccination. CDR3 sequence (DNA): TGTGCCAGCAGCTTGCCACGACAGGGCAGCTCCTACAATGAGCAGTTCTTC. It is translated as CASSLPRQGSSYNEQFF.